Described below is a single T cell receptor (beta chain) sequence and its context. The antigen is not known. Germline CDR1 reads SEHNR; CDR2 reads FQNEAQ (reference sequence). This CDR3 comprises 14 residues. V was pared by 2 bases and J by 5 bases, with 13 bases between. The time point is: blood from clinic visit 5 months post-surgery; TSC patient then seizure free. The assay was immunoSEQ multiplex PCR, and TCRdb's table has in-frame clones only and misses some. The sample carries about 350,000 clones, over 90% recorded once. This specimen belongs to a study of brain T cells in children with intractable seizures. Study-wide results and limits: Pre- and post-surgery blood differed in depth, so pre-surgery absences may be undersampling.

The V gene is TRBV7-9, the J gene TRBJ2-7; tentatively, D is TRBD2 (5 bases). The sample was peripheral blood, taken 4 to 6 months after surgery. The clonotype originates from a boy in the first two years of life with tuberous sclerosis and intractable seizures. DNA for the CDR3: TGTGCCAGCAGCTTAACGGGGTCTCGGGACGAGCAGTACTTC. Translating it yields CASSLTGSRDEQYF.